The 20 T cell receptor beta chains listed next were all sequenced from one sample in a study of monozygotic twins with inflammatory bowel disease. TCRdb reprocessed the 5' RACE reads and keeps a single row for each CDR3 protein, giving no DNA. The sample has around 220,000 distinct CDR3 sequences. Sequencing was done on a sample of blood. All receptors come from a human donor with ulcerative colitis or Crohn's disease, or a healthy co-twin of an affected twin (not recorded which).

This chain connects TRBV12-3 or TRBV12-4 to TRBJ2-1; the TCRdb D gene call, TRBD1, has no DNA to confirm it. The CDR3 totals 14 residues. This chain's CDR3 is CASILGYSYNEQFF.

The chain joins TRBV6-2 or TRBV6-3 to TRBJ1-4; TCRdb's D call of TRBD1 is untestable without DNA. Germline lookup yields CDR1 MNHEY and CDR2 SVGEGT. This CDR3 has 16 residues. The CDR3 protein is CASRPGGQGGREKLFF.

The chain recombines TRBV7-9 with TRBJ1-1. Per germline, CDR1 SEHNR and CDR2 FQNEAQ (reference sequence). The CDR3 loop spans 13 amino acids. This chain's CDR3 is CASSLAHGPEAFF.

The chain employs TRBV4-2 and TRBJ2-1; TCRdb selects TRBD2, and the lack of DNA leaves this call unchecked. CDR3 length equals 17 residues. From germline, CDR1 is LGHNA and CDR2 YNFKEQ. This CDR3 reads CASSRGLAGGPRNEQLF.

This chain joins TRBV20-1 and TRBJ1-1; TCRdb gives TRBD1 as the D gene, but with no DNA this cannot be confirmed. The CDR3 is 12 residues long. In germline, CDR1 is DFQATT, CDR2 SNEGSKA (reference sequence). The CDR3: CSAGQGRTEAFF.

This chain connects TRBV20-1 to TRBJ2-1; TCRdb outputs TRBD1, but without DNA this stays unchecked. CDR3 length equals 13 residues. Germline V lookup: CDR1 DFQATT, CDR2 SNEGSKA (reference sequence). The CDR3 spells CSEAPHASHEQFF.

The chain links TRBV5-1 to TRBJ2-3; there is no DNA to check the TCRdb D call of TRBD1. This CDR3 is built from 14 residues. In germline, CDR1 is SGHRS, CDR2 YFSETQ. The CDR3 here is CASSLGTGADTQYF.

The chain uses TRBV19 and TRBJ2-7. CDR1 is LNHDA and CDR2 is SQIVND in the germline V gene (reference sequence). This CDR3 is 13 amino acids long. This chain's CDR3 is CASRDFTSDEQYF.

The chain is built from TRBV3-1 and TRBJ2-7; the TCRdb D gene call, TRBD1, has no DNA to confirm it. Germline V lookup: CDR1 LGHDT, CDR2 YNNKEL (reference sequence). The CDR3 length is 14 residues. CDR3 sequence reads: CASSQETGYDEQYF.

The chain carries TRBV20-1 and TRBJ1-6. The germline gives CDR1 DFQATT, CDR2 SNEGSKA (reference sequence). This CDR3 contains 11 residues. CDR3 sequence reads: CSASVRSPLHF.

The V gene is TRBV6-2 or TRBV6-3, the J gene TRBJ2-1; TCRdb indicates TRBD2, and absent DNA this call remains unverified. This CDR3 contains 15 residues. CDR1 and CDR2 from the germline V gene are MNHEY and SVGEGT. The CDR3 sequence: CASSWAGGDFGEQFF.

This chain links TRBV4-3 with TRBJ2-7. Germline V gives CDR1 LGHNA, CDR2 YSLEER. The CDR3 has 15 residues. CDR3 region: CASSQEVILSYEQYF.

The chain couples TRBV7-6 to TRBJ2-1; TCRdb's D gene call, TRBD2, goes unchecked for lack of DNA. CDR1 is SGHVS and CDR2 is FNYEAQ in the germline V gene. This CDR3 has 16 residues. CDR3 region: CASSLRLAGGYNEQFF.

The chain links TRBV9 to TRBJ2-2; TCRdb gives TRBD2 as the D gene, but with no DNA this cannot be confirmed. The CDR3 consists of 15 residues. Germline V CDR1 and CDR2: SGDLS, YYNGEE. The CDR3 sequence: CASSVGSGSIGELFF. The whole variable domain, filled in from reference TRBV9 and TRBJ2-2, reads DSGVTQTPKHLITATGQRVTLRCSPRSGDLSVYWYQQSLDQGLQFLIQYYNGEERAKGNILERFSAQQFPDLHSELNLSSLELGDSALYFCASSVGSGSIGELFFGEGSRLTVL.

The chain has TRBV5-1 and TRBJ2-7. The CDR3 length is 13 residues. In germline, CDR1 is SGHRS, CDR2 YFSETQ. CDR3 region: CASSLEGPYEQYF. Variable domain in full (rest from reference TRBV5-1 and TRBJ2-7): KAGVTQTPRYLIKTRGQQVTLSCSPISGHRSVSWYQQTPGQGLQFLFEYFSETQRNKGNFPGRFSGRQFSNSRSEMNVSTLELGDSALYLCASSLEGPYEQYFGPGTRLTVT.

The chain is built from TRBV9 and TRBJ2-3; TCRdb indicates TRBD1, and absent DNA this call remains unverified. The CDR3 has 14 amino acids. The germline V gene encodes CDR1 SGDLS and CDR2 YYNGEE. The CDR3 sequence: CASSVRGGRDTQYF.

The CDR3 sequence is CASSLEGVNPYNEQFF. The V gene is TRBV5-4, the J gene TRBJ2-1; TCRdb designates TRBD1, a call that cannot be tested without DNA. This CDR3 is 16 amino acids long. Germline V lookup: CDR1 SGHNT, CDR2 YYREEE (reference sequence).

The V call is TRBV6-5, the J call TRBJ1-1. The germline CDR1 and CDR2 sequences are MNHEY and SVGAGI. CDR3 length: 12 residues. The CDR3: CASGMRATEAFF.

CDR3 sequence: CASRTIPGGAGGAGELFF. V gene TRBV6-2 or TRBV6-3 combines with J gene TRBJ2-2; checking the TCRdb D call of TRBD1 is not possible without DNA. Germline CDR1 is MNHEY and CDR2 is SVGEGT. This CDR3 is built from 18 residues.

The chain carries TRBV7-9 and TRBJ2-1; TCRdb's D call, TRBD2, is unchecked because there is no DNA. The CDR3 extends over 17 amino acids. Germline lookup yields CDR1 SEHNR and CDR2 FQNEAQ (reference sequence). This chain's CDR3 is CASSRSGLHERSDEQFF.